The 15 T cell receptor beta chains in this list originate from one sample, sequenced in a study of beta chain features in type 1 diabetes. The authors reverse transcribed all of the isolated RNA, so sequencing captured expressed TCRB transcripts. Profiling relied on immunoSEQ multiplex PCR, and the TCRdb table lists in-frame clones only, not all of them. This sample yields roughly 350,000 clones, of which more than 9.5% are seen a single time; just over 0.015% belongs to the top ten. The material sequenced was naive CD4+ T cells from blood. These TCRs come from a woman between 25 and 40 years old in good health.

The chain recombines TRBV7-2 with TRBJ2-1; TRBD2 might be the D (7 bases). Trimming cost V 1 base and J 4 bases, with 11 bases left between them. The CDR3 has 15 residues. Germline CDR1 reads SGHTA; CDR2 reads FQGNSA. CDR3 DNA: TGTGCCAGCAGCTTAGAGGGAGGGGGTTACAATGAGCAGTTCTTC. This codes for CASSLEGGGYNEQFF.

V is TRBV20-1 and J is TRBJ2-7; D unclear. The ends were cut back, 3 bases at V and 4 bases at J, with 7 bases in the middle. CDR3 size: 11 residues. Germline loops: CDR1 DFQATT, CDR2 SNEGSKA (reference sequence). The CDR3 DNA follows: TGCAGTGCTAGCTCTGTTTACGAGCAGTACTTC. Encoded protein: CSASSVYEQYF.

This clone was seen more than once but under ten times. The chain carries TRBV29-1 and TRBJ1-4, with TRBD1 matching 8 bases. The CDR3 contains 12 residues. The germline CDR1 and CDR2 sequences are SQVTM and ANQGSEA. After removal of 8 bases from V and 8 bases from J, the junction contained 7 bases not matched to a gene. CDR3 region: CSTRGPGEKLFF. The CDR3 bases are TGCAGCACCAGGGGGCCGGGAGAAAAACTGTTTTTT.

The CDR3 sequence: CASSDLPSPRSGYEQYF. The CDR3 coding sequence is TGTGCCAGCAGTGATCTCCCGAGTCCCCGATCGGGCTACGAGCAGTACTTC. This chain joins TRBV6-1 and TRBJ2-7; D gene uncertain. V dropped 3 bases and J dropped 3 bases, with 21 bases sitting between them. The CDR3 consists of 17 residues. Germline V lookup: CDR1 MNHNS, CDR2 SASEGT.

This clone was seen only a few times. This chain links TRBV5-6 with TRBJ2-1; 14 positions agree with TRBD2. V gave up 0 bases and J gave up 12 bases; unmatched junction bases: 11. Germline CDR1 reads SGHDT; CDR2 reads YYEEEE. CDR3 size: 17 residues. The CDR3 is CASSLGPGTSGSARQFF. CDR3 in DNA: TGTGCCAGCAGCTTGGGCCCCGGGACTAGCGGGAGTGCCCGGCAGTTCTTC.

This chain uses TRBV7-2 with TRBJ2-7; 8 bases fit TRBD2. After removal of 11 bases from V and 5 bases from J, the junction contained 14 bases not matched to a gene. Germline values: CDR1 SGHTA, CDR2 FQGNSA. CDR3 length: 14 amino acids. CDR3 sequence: CAVSKQYSGDEQYF. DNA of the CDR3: TGTGCCGTCAGCAAGCAATATAGCGGGGACGAGCAGTACTTC.

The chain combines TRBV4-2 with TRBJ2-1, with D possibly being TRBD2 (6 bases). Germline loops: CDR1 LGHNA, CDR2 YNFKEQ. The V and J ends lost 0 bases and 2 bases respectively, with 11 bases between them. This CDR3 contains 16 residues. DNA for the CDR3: TGTGCCAGCAGCCAAGAAACCGGGAGTACCTACAATGAGCAGTTCTTC. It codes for CASSQETGSTYNEQFF.

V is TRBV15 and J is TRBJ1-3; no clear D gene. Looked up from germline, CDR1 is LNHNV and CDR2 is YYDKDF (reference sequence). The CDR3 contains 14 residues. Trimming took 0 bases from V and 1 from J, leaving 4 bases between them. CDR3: CATSRDGSGNTIYF. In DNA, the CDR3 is TGTGCCACCAGCAGAGACGGGTCTGGAAACACCATATATTTT.

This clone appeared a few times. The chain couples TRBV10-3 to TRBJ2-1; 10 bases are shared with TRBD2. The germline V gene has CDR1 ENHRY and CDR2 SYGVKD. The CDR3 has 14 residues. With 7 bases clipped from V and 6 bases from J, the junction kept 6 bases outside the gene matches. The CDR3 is CAITGTSVINEQFF. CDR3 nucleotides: TGTGCCATCACCGGGACTAGCGTAATCAATGAGCAGTTCTTC.

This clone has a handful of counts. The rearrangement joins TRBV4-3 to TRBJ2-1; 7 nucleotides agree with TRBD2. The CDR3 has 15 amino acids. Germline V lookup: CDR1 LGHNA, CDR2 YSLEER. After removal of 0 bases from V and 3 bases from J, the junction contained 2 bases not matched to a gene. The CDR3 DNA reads TGCGCCAGCAGCCAAGATTGGGGGGGCTACAATGAGCAGTTCTTC. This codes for CASSQDWGGYNEQFF.

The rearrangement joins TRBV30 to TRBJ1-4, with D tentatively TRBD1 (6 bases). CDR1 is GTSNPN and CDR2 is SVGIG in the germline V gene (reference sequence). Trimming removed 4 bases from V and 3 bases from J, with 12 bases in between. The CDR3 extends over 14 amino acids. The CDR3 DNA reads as TGTGCCTGGACCGGGGGGACATCTAATGAAAAACTGTTTTTT. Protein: CAWTGGTSNEKLFF.

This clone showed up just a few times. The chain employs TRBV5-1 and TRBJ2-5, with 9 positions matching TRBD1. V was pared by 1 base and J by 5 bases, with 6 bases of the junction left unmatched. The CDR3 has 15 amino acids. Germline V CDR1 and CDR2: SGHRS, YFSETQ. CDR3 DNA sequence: TGCGCCAGCAGCTTGACAGGGGGCACGCGGGAGACCCAGTACTTC. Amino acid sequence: CASSLTGGTRETQYF. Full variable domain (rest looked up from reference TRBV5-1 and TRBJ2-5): KAGVTQTPRYLIKTRGQQVTLSCSPISGHRSVSWYQQTPGQGLQFLFEYFSETQRNKGNFPGRFSGRQFSNSRSEMNVSTLELGDSALYLCASSLTGGTRETQYFGPGTRLLVL.

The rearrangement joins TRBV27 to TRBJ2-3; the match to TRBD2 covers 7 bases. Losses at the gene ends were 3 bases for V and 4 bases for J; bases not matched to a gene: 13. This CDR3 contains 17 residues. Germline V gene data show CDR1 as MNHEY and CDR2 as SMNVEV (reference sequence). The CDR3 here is CASSFISGVPTADTQYF. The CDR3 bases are TGTGCCAGCAGTTTCATAAGCGGGGTCCCCACAGCAGATACGCAGTATTTT.

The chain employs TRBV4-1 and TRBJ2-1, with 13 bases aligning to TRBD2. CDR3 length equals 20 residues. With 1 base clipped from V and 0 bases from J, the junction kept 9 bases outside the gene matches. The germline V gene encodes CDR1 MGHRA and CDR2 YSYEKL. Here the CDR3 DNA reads TGCGCCAGCAGCCAAGGGACTAGCGGGAGTACTCCAAGCTCCTACAATGAGCAGTTCTTC. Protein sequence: CASSQGTSGSTPSSYNEQFF.

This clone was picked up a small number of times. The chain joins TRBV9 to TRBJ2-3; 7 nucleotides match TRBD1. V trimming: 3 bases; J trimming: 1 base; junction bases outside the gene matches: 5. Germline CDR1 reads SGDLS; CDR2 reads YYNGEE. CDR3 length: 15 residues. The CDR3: CASSAYTGGTDTQYF. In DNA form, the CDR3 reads TGTGCCAGCAGCGCTTATACAGGGGGCACAGATACGCAGTATTTT.